These T cell receptor beta chains were read from a single sample in a study of blood T cell repertoires in COVID-19. Here immunoSEQ multiplex PCR was the method, and the copy in TCRdb shows in-frame clones only, minus some. Counted here are roughly 250,000 clones, approximately 84% occurring once; the ten biggest clones make up approximately 14%. Source material: peripheral blood. The origin of the receptors is a person aged 65 to 79 with COVID-19, enrolled during active disease. Both conserved end residues are trimmed from each CDR3. Not all rows give a size; the values are once, few, many and, for expanded clones, a class.

v_call	clone_size	j_call	cdr3_aa
TRBV24-1	.	TRBJ1-1	ATSETGLRTEAF
TRBV7-8	.	TRBJ1-3	ASSFGGSSSGNTIY
TRBV28	.	TRBJ1-6	ASSPLQGDSPLH
TRBV6-2/TRBV6-3	.	TRBJ1-5	ASSPHTSNQPQH
TRBV30	.	TRBJ2-2	AWSPGSEGRGYTGELF
TRBV7-2	.	TRBJ2-3	ASSFRSSGTADTQY
TRBV7-2	.	TRBJ2-5	ASSPGLAKETQY
TRBV6-2/TRBV6-3	.	TRBJ1-5	ASSYGGRTNQPQH
TRBV2	.	TRBJ1-6	ASSARDSFSPLH
TRBV6-5	.	TRBJ2-1	ASSYFTGASYNEQF
TRBV12-3/TRBV12-4	.	TRBJ2-1	ASSRSEEGHF
TRBV5-4	.	TRBJ2-5	ASSLFQGAQETQY
TRBV11-2	once	TRBJ2-1	ASSLDAGARNEQF
TRBV20-1	.	TRBJ2-7	SASTAATSFRYEQY
TRBV7-8	.	TRBJ2-7	ASSSLAGAYEQY
TRBV5-4	.	TRBJ2-1	ASSERTGGNEQF
TRBV7-2	.	TRBJ1-5	ASSSRGQGVLYQPQH
TRBV4-2	few	TRBJ1-4	ASSQEGRGPTNEKLF
TRBV7-3	.	TRBJ2-1	ASSPHSGSTYNEQF
TRBV19	.	TRBJ2-7	ASSIGLAGVPYEQY
TRBV7-2	few	TRBJ2-3	ASSLVSPLAGVTDTQY
TRBV11-2	.	TRBJ2-1	ASRLAAAYNEQF
TRBV7-8	.	TRBJ2-1	ASSFEDSRYNEQF
TRBV11-3	.	TRBJ2-2	ASSLDSRGSVVGELF
TRBV19	.	TRBJ1-5	ASSIEGSRNQPQH
TRBV19	few	TRBJ1-6	ASSIIAGGSSYNSPLH
TRBV6-5	.	TRBJ1-2	ASSTDRYGYT
TRBV7-3	.	TRBJ1-5	ASSLETGLPQH
TRBV2	.	TRBJ1-6	ASRGGTGPSPLH
TRBV11-3	.	TRBJ2-2	ASSPLTGSGELF
TRBV2	.	TRBJ1-4	ASSDPGDFNEKLF
TRBV5-4	many	TRBJ2-7	ASSPSSGSYEQY
TRBV11-3	.	TRBJ1-1	ASSPTSGVGSEAF
TRBV3-1/TRBV3-2	.	TRBJ1-1	ASSQDRGATEAF
TRBV5-6	.	TRBJ2-3	ASSFGSTTDTQY
TRBV4-2	.	TRBJ2-1	ASSLTGGEGQF
TRBV5-5	.	TRBJ2-6	ASSWRGSGANVLT
TRBV28	.	TRBJ1-5	ASSLSGWGRNSNQPQH
TRBV24-1	few	TRBJ1-4	ATSDPGQINEKLF
TRBV19	.	TRBJ1-6	ASSGRQGNSPLH
TRBV7-3	few	TRBJ2-3	ASSSGLATDTQY
TRBV9	.	TRBJ1-1	ASSDVTVQTEAF
TRBV12-5	.	TRBJ2-1	ASGLPSGGARNEQF
TRBV6-1	.	TRBJ2-7	ASSEPDRGYVRAVN
TRBV3-1/TRBV3-2	.	TRBJ1-1	ASSQGQNTEAF
TRBV7-8	.	TRBJ2-5	ASSRLGETQY
TRBV2	once	TRBJ2-5	ASRGREETQY
TRBV18	.	TRBJ1-6	ASSLPPGIFDNSPLH
TRBV7-3	many	TRBJ2-5	ASSRDASTGETQY
TRBV6-6	.	TRBJ1-4	ASSYFTETNEKLF
TRBV9	once	TRBJ2-2	ASSVDPRQGTLF
TRBV9	.	TRBJ2-3	ASSPTHTDTQY
TRBV14	.	TRBJ2-1	ASSDEGLALNEQF
TRBV19	.	TRBJ1-3	ASSIVGGHAGNTIY
TRBV2	.	TRBJ1-1	AGPGQGGTEAF